Shown below are 10 T cell receptor beta chains from a single sample sequenced in a study of blood T cells in healthy people across ages. Combining a sample-barcoded 5' primer with a J-beta primer mix, a second PCR ran for roughly 7 to 11 cycles. A single record per CDR3 protein comes from TCRdb applying MiXCR to the 5' RACE reads. The sample consists of some 710,000 distinct CDR3 sequences, 35% to 50% of them appearing once. Sequencing input: blood. These TCRs come from an elderly man in good health.

This clonotype showed up just a few times. The CDR3 bases are TGTGCCAGCAGCCAGGAGTTTAACTATGGCTACACCTTC. Translation gives CASSQEFNYGYTF. The chain joins TRBV14 to TRBJ1-2; D gene uncertain. Germline lookup yields CDR1 SGHDN and CDR2 FVKESK. With 3 bases removed from V and 1 base from J, the gap between germline ends came to 6 bases. The CDR3 sequence is 13 residues long. The full variable domain, its missing parts supplied by reference TRBV14 and TRBJ1-2, is EAGVTQFPSHSVIEKGQTVTLRCDPISGHDNLYWYRRVMGKEIKFLLHFVKESKQDESGMPNNRFLAERTGGTYSTLKVQPAELEDSGVYFCASSQEFNYGYTFGSGTRLTVV.

Many counts were recorded for this clonotype. The CDR3 is CASSLGLETDTQYF. Here the CDR3 DNA reads TGTGCCAGCAGCTTAGGGCTAGAAACAGATACGCAGTATTTT. The genes are TRBV7-2 and TRBJ2-3; no clear D gene. The CDR3 covers 14 residues. V was cut by 1 base and J by 3 bases, with 8 bases left in between. Germline CDR1 reads SGHTA; CDR2 reads FQGNSA.

This chain joins TRBV3-1 and TRBJ2-1; weak D call: TRBD2 (6 bases). The germline V gene has CDR1 LGHDT and CDR2 YNNKEL (reference sequence). The CDR3 has 16 residues. V was shortened by 1 base and J by 7 bases, with 17 bases between the two germline ends. CDR3 coding DNA: TGTGCCAGCAGCCAAGGTCTAGCGATTCGTTTTAATGAGCAGTTCTTC. It encodes CASSQGLAIRFNEQFF.

The chain couples TRBV20-1 to TRBJ1-2, with D possibly TRBD1 on 6 matching bases. The CDR3 runs to 16 residues. Trimming took off 6 bases at V and 8 bases at J, with 28 bases between the two ends. Germline V gene sequence: CDR1 DFQATT, CDR2 SNEGSKA (reference sequence). The CDR3 nucleotides are TGCAGTGCCCCGCACTTACGGACAGATGGTGGCTGGGGCTACACCTTC. Its translation is CSAPHLRTDGGWGYTF.

This clonotype was found a few times. The chain employs TRBV25-1 and TRBJ2-1; D remains unclear. Deletions cut 1 base from V and 6 bases from J, with 16 bases between. This CDR3 region has 16 residues. Looked up from germline, CDR1 is MGHDK and CDR2 is SYGVNS. CDR3: CASSEWSGPDLNEQFF. The DNA for the CDR3 is TGTGCCAGCAGTGAATGGTCCGGGCCCGACCTCAATGAGCAGTTCTTC.

Concerning this clonotype: A read error may explain this, as a much larger clone is one base away. The chain recombines TRBV5-1 with TRBJ1-5, with 7 bases fitting TRBD1. From germline, CDR1 is SGHRS and CDR2 YFSETQ. CDR3 length: 14 residues. V shed 4 bases and J 3 bases; nucleotides not matched to a gene: 4. CDR3 protein: CASSVTGHNQPQHF. CDR3 nucleotide sequence: TGCGCCAGCAGCGTGACAGGGCACAATCAGCCCCAGCATTTT. The whole variable domain, remainder taken from reference TRBV5-1 and TRBJ1-5, is KAGVTQTPRYLIKTRGQQVTLSCSPISGHRSVSWYQQTPGQGLQFLFEYFSETQRNKGNFPGRFSGRQFSNSRSEMNVSTLELGDSALYLCASSVTGHNQPQHFGDGTRLSIL.

This clonotype was seen once. V is TRBV29-1 and J is TRBJ1-2; 10 bases fit TRBD1. The CDR3 sequence is 16 residues long. The V gene's germline CDR1 is SQVTM and CDR2 ANQGSEA. V was clipped by 6 bases and J by 6 bases; unmatched bases: 16. CDR3 region: CSVETRQGAPMNGYTF. The CDR3 region has the DNA TGCAGCGTCGAAACCCGACAGGGGGCGCCCATGAATGGCTACACCTTC.

The chain couples TRBV15 to TRBJ1-4; D is ambiguous. Per germline, CDR1 LNHNV and CDR2 YYDKDF (reference sequence). V shed 1 base and J shed 5 bases, with 2 bases lying between them. The CDR3 is made up of 12 amino acids. The CDR3 sequence is CATSRANEKLFF. As DNA, the CDR3 is TGTGCCACCAGCAGAGCCAATGAAAAACTGTTTTTT.

This sequence joins TRBV6-6 and TRBJ1-1; the D gene is possibly TRBD1 (6 bases). CDR1 and CDR2 (germline): MNHNY, SVGAGI (reference sequence). Trimming removed 0 bases from V and 3 bases from J, with 11 bases in between. The CDR3 runs 15 residues. This chain's CDR3 is CASSYSGKGDTEAFF. The CDR3 coding sequence is TGTGCCAGCAGTTACTCGGGGAAGGGGGACACTGAAGCTTTCTTT.

This sequence joins TRBV29-1 and TRBJ2-7, with 12 bases that match TRBD2. V lost 1 base, J lost 2 bases, and 3 bases stayed unmatched. The germline gives CDR1 SQVTM, CDR2 ANQGSEA. The CDR3 loop spans 15 amino acids. In nucleotides, the CDR3 is TGCAGCGTTGAAGTGACTAGCGGGGGAACCTACGAGCAGTACTTC. It yields the protein CSVEVTSGGTYEQYF.